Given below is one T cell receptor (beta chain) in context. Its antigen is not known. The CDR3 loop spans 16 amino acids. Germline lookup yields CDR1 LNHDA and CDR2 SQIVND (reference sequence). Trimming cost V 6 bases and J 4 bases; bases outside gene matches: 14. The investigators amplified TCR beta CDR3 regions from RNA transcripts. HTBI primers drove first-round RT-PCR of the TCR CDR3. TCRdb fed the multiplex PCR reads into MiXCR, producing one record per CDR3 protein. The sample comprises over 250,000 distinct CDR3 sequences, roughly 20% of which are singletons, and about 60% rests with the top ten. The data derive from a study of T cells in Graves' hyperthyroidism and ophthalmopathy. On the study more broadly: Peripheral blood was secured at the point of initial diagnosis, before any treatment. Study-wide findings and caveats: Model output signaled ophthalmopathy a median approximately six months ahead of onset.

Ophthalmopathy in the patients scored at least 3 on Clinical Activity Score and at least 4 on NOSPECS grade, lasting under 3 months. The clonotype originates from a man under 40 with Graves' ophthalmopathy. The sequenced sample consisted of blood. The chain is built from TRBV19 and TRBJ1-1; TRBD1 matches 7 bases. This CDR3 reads CASRRPGTEGFTEAFF. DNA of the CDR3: TGTGCCAGTAGGAGACCAGGGACAGAAGGTTTCACTGAAGCTTTCTTT.